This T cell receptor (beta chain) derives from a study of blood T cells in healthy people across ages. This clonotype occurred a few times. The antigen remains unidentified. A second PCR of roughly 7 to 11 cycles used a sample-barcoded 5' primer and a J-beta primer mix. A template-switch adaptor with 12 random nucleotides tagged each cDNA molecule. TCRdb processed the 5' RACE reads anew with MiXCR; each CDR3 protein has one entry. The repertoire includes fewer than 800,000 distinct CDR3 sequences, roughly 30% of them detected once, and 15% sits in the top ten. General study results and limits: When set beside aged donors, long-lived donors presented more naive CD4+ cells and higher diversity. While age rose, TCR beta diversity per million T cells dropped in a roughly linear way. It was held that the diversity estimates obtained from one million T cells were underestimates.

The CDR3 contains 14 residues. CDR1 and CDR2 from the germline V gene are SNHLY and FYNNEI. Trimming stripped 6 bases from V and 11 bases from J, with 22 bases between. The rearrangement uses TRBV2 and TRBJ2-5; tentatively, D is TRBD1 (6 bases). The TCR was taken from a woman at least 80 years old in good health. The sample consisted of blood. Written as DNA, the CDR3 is TGTGCCAGCAGGGGGGCGACAGGTTCCAATGAGCAGTACTTC. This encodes CASRGATGSNEQYF.